This TCR beta chain was captured in a study of blood T cell repertoires in COVID-19. About the study: COVID-19 samples collected from the United States, Italy and Spain covered acute and convalescent phases. T cells, B-cell-depleted T cells, or PBMCs provided the cDNA or gDNA that served as material.

Per germline, CDR1 GTSNPN and CDR2 SVGIG (reference sequence). Trimming pared 3 bases from V and 2 bases from J, leaving 16 bases between. The CDR3 totals 15 residues. Original data processing: Reference gene primer amplification gave nucleated cell count estimates. Assay used: immunoSEQ multiplex PCR; TCRdb lists only in-frame clones, some missing. The DNA gave D and trimming, while V, J and clone size come from that table. The top ten hold roughly 11% of the sample, which has over 60,000 clones, approximately 90% seen once. The specimen was peripheral blood. The chain couples TRBV30 to TRBJ1-2, with D tentatively TRBD1 (5 bases). This sequence was found in a man aged 70-80 years with active or convalescent COVID-19. The CDR3 coding sequence is TGTGCCTGGAGGGAGTTCGGCAGGGAAAACTATGGCTACACCTTC. It translates to CAWREFGRENYGYTF.